This T cell receptor beta chain was recovered during a study of control samples from healthy donors and cancer patients. Libraries were prepared by immunoSEQ multiplex PCR; TCRdb keeps only in-frame clonotypes and omits some of them. The sample lists about 180,000 clones, more than 85% seen once, with around 2.2% in the top ten. The source material was blood. This clonotype was sampled from a woman between 35 and 50 years old in good health.

The CDR3 spells CASSPNMETQYF. The CDR3 DNA is TGTGCCAGCAGCCCAAACATGGAAACGCAGTATTTT. The chain joins TRBV3-1 (or the pseudogene TRBV3-2) to TRBJ2-3, with no clear D. Germline CDR1 LGHDT, CDR2 YNNKEL (reference sequence). Trimming pared 4 bases from V and 9 bases from J, leaving 11 bases between. This CDR3 comprises 12 residues.